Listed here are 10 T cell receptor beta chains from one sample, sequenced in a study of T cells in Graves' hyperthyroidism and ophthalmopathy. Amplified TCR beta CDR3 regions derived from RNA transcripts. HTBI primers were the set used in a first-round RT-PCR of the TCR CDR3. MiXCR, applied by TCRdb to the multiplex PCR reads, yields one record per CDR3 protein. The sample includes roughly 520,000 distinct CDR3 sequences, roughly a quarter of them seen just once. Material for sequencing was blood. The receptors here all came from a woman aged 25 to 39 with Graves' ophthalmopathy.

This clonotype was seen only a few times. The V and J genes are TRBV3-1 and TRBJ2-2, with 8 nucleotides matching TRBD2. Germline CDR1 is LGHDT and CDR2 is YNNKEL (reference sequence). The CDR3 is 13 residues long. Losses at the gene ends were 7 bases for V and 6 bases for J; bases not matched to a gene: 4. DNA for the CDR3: TGTGCCAGCACCGGGACTAGTGCCGGGGAGCTGTTTTTT. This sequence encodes CASTGTSAGELFF.

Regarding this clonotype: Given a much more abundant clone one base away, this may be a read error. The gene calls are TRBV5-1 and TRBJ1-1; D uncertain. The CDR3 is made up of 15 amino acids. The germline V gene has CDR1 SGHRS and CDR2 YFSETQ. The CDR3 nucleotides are TGCGCCAGCAGCTTGGCTCCAGGAGCGAACACTGAAGCTTGCTTT. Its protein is CASSLAPGANTEACF.

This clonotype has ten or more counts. This chain's CDR3 is CASQRSGGASMNTEAFF. CDR3 coding DNA: TGTGCCAGCCAGCGGTCAGGGGGCGCCTCAATGAACACTGAAGCTTTCTTT. This chain connects TRBV2 to TRBJ1-1, with TRBD1 matching over 8 bases. Germline CDR1 reads SNHLY; CDR2 reads FYNNEI. V shed 8 bases, J shed 0 bases, and the junction held 14 bases outside the gene matches. The CDR3 is made up of 17 amino acids.

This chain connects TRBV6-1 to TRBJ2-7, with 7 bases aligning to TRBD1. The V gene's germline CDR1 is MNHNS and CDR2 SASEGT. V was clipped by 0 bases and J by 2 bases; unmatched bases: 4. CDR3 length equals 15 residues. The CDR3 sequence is CASSEALGTAYEQYF. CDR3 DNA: TGTGCCAGCAGTGAAGCGCTTGGGACAGCCTACGAGCAGTACTTC.

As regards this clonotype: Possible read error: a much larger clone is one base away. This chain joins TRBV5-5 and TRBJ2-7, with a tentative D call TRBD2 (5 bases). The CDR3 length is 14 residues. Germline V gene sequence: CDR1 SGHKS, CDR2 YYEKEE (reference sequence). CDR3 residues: CTSSTYGDSYEQYF. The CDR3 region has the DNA TGTACCAGCAGCACGTACGGGGATTCCTACGAGCAGTACTTC.

DNA for the CDR3: TGCGCCAGCATCCCCGGGACATTAAACCTCACAGATACGCAGTATTTT. It is translated as CASIPGTLNLTDTQYF. J is TRBJ2-3 and V is TRBV5-1, with D perhaps TRBD1 (6 bases). CDR1 is SGHRS, CDR2 YFSETQ, per germline. V was cut by 6 bases and J by 2 bases, with 19 bases left in between. This CDR3 comprises 16 residues.

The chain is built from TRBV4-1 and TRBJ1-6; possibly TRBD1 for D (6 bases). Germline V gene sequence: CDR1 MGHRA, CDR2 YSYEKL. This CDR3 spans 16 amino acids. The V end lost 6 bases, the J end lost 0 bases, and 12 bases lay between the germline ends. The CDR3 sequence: CASRLDRSSYNSPLHF. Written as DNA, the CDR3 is TGCGCCAGCAGGTTGGACAGAAGCTCCTATAATTCACCCCTCCACTTT.

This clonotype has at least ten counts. The CDR3: CASSEWGFYEQYF. The CDR3 DNA is TGTGCCAGCAGTGAGTGGGGGTTCTACGAGCAGTACTTC. The rearrangement links TRBV6-4 to TRBJ2-7; D is perhaps TRBD1 or TRBD2 (5 bases each). This CDR3 contains 13 residues. Between the trimmed V and J ends, which lost 3 bases and 3 bases, there was a span of 9 bases. Germline loops: CDR1 MRHNA, CDR2 SNTAGT.

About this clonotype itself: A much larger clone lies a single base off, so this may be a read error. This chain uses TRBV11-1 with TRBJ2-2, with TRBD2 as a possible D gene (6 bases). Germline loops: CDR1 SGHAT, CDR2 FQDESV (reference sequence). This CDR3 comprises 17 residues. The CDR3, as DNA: TGTGCCATCAGCTTAGCGGATGGGCAGGATGTCGCCGGGGAGCTGTTTTTT. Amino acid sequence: CAISLADGQDVAGELFF.

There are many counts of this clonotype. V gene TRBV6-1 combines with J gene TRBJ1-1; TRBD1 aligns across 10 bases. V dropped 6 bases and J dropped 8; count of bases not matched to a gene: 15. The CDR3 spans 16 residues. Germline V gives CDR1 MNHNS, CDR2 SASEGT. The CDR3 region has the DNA TGTGCCAGCAGAATAACCCCTATGACAGGGGGCGCGGAAGCTTTCTTT. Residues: CASRITPMTGGAEAFF.